This T cell receptor (beta chain) was sequenced during a study of early T cells in non-severe SARS-CoV-2 infection. Study outcomes and limitations: Sequences matched to VDJdb favored anti-spike CD8 responses, while private and CD4 specificities were missed.

In this sample, this clonotype turned up a few times. The antigen is undetermined. Molecules of cDNA were individually given unique molecular identifiers that were attached to them. Using its own MiXCR run on the 5' RACE reads, TCRdb lists one record per CDR3 protein. The sample has 55,000 to 85,000 distinct CDR3 sequences, roughly an eighth seen once. V was shortened by 1 base and J by 2 bases, with 7 bases between the two germline ends. The length of the CDR3 is 14 residues. Germline V gives CDR1 MDHEN, CDR2 SYDVKM. This TCR came from an adult who was a healthcare worker with PCR-confirmed SARS-CoV-2 infection or an uninfected control (not recorded which). The material sequenced was whole blood. The genes are TRBV28 and TRBJ2-3; unclear D gene. CDR3 bases: TGTGCCAGCAGTTTATTTGGTCTCACAGATACGCAGTATTTT. Its translation is CASSLFGLTDTQYF.